The entry below gives a single T cell receptor (beta chain) sequence along with its context. The sample is drawn from a study of cytomegalovirus exposure and HLA in healthy donors. 13 Jbeta primers and 60 Vbeta primers were used for the PCR. Method: immunoSEQ multiplex PCR; TCRdb's copy keeps in-frame clones and lacks some. Of over 110,000 clones detected, over 75% appear once; the ten largest clones hold about 2.3%. CDR1 and CDR2 (germline): LGHNA, YSLEER. V shed 1 base and J shed 4 bases, with 6 bases lying between them. This CDR3 region has 13 residues. Sample: PBMCs. The genes are TRBV4-3 and TRBJ2-3, with D possibly being TRBD2 (6 bases). The source of this sequence is a male donor in good health and CMV-seronegative. The CDR3 coding sequence is TGCGCCAGCAGCCAAGGACTAGCAGATACGCAGTATTTT. This translates into CASSQGLADTQYF.